This T cell receptor (beta chain) emerged from a study of blood T cell repertoires in COVID-19. Study-wide context: COVID-19 samples from acute and convalescent phases originated in the United States, Italy and Spain. The analysed material was cDNA or gDNA that came from T cells, B-cell-depleted T cells, or PBMCs.

Original handling: Reference gene primer amplification gave estimated nucleated cell counts. TCRdb's table, derived via immunoSEQ multiplex PCR, lists solely in-frame clones and lacks some. Clone size and the V and J calls come from that table; the DNA yielded D and trimming. The table shows over 200,000 clones, with under 95% occurring only once. The CDR3 loop spans 17 amino acids. The germline V and J ends were trimmed by 0 bases and 6 bases, with 18 bases remaining between them. The V gene's germline CDR1 is SGHRS and CDR2 YFSETQ. The V call is TRBV5-1, the J call TRBJ2-2; D may be TRBD1 (6 bases). The sample consisted of peripheral blood. This receptor was obtained from a man aged 25-45 years with acute or convalescent COVID-19. CDR3 nucleotide sequence: TGCGCCAGCAGCTTGGCCATCAGGGGAAGTGTCTCCGGGGAGCTGTTTTTT. The encoded protein is CASSLAIRGSVSGELFF.